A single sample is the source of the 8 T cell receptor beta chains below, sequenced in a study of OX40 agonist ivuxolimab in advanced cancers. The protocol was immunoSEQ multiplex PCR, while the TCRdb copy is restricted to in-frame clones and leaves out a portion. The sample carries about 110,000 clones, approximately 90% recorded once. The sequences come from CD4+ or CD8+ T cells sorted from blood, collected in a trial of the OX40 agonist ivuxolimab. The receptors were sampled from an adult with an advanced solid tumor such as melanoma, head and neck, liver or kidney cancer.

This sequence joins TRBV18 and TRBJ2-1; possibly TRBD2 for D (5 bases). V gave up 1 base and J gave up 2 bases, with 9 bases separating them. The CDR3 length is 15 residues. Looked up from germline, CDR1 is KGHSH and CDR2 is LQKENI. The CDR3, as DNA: TGTGCCAGCTCACCACTCAGCGGTACCTACAATGAGCAGTTCTTC. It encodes CASSPLSGTYNEQFF.

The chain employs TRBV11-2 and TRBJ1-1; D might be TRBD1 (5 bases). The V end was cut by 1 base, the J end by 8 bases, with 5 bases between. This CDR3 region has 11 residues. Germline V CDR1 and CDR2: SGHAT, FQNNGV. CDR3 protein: CASSLGGEAFF. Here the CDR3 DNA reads TGTGCCAGCAGCTTAGGGGGGGAAGCTTTCTTT.

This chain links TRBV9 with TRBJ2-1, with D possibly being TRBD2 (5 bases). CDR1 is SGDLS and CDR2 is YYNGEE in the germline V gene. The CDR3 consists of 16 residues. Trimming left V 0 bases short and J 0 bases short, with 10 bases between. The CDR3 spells CASSVASGRSYNEQFF. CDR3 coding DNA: TGTGCCAGCAGCGTAGCGAGCGGTCGCTCCTACAATGAGCAGTTCTTC.

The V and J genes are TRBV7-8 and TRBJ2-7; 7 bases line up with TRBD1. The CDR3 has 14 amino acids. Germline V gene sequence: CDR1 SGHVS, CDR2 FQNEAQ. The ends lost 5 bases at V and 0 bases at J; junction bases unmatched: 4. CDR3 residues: CASSPTGDSYEQYF. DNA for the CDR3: TGTGCCAGCAGCCCAACAGGGGACTCCTACGAGCAGTACTTC.

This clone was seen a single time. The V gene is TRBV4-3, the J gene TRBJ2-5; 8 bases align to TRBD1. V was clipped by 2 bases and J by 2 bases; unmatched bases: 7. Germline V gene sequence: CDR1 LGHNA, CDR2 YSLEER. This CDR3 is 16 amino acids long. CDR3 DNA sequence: TGCGCCAGCAGCCAATCGGACCACAGGGGGCAAGAGACCCAGTACTTC. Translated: CASSQSDHRGQETQYF.

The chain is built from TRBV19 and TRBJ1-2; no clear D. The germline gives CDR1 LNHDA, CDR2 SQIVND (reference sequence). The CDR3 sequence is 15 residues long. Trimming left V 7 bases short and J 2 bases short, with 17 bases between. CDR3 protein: CASKNSDMGNYGYTF. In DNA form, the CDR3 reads TGTGCCAGTAAAAACAGTGACATGGGCAACTATGGCTACACCTTC.

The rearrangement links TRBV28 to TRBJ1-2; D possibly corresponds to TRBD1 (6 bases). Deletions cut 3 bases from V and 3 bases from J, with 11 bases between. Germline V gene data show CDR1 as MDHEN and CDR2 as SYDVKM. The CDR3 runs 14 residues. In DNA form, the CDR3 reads TGTGCCAGCAGTTTTTCTAGGACAGACTATGGCTACACCTTC. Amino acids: CASSFSRTDYGYTF.

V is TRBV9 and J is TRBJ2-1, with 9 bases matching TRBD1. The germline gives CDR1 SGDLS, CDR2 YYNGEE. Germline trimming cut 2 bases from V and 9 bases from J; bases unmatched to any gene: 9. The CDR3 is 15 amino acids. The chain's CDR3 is CASSVLGQGSGEQFF. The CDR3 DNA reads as TGTGCCAGCAGCGTCCTGGGACAGGGATCTGGTGAGCAGTTCTTC.